This T cell receptor (beta chain) was identified during a study of blood T cell repertoires in COVID-19. Study context: Samples representing acute and convalescent COVID-19 were sourced from the United States, Italy and Spain. PBMCs, B-cell-depleted T cells, or T cells were the source of the cDNA or gDNA that made up the material.

Authors' analysis steps: Counts of nucleated cells, estimated from reference gene primer amplification, were obtained. The repertoire was sequenced with immunoSEQ multiplex PCR; TCRdb's copy has only in-frame clones and lacks some. The DNA gave D and trimming, while V, J and clone size come from that table. This sample has about 340,000 clones, with roughly 90% found just once. Two negative PCRs, clearance, or symptom resolution were required of recovered Cohort 3 donors. This clone was seen only once. The sequencing sample was made of PBMCs or T cells enriched from blood (not recorded which). The origin of this receptor is a woman in her twenties or thirties who had recovered from COVID-19.

The CDR3 is CASSGQGLNYGYTF. CDR3 nucleotides: TGTGCCAGCAGCGGACAGGGGCTTAACTATGGCTACACCTTC. This chain connects TRBV6-5 to TRBJ1-2, with 9 bases fitting TRBD1. V lost 6 bases, J lost 1 base, and 3 bases stayed unmatched. The CDR3 is 14 residues long. Germline V gene sequence: CDR1 MNHEY, CDR2 SVGAGI.